The 9 T cell receptor beta chains below come from one sample, sequenced in a study of T cells after yellow fever vaccination. MiXCR was run by TCRdb on the 5' RACE reads, yielding one entry per CDR3 protein. The sample lists hundreds of thousands of distinct CDR3 sequences; 13% were seen once. This specimen was PBMCs, taken on the day of the yellow fever booster vaccination. All receptors come from a man aged 25 to 45 who received the YFV17D yellow fever vaccine.

The V gene is TRBV20-1, the J gene TRBJ2-7; 9 bases match TRBD2. There are 14 residues in the CDR3. Germline CDR1 DFQATT, CDR2 SNEGSKA (reference sequence). Trimming cost V 3 bases and J 3 bases; bases outside gene matches: 6. In DNA, the CDR3 is TGCAGTGCTAGTGGTCTTAGCGGGAGCTACGAGCAGTACTTC. Its protein product is CSASGLSGSYEQYF.

This clonotype appeared a single time. This chain connects TRBV12-3 or TRBV12-4 to TRBJ2-1; perhaps TRBD2 as D (6 bases). Trimming took 4 bases from V and 8 from J, leaving 21 bases between them. There are 16 residues in the CDR3. This CDR3 is CASSYNPGVGYHEQFF. The CDR3 bases are TGTGCCAGCAGTTATAATCCGGGAGTTGGGTATCATGAGCAGTTCTTC.

This clonotype was counted only a few times. The chain carries TRBV7-8 and TRBJ2-3; the match to TRBD2 covers 15 bases. The ends lost 5 bases at V and 8 bases at J; junction bases unmatched: 8. CDR1 and CDR2 (germline): SGHVS, FQNEAQ. The CDR3 totals 16 residues. CDR3 sequence (DNA): TGTGCCAGCAGCCCGGGGACTAGCGGGAGGTCTGTTACGCAGTATTTT. Its protein is CASSPGTSGRSVTQYF.

In its sample, this clonotype was seen many times. The rearrangement joins TRBV7-2 to TRBJ1-5, with no clear D. V lost 3 bases to trimming and J lost 3 bases, with 9 bases between them. Germline CDR1 reads SGHTA; CDR2 reads FQGNSA. The CDR3 extends over 14 amino acids. This CDR3 reads CASSFGVPNQPQHF. The DNA for the CDR3 is TGTGCCAGCAGCTTTGGAGTTCCCAATCAGCCCCAGCATTTT.

This clonotype occurred many times. CDR3 region: CASSYGGTYEQYF. The CDR3 DNA reads TGTGCCAGCAGTTATGGGGGAACCTACGAGCAGTACTTC. The rearrangement joins TRBV6-5 to TRBJ2-7, with D perhaps TRBD1 or TRBD2 (5 bases each). In germline, CDR1 is MNHEY, CDR2 SVGAGI. Trimming took 3 bases from V and 2 from J, leaving 8 bases between them. This CDR3 is built from 13 residues.

This clonotype was found many times. The chain uses TRBV7-2 and TRBJ2-2, with D tentatively TRBD2 (6 bases). The germline V gene has CDR1 SGHTA and CDR2 FQGNSA. The CDR3 contains 13 residues. Trimming removed 6 bases at V and 6 bases at J, with 11 bases between. The CDR3 DNA reads as TGTGCCAGCAGAACAACGGGGGCCGGGGAGCTGTTTTTT. Translation gives CASRTTGAGELFF.

The chain links TRBV28 to TRBJ2-2, with D possibly TRBD2 on 5 matching bases. Trimming left V 8 bases short and J 4 bases short, with 17 bases between. The CDR3 is 15 residues long. CDR1 is MDHEN and CDR2 is SYDVKM in the germline V gene. DNA of the CDR3: TGTGCCAGCGCTCGGGCAGGCGCGGGCACCGGGGAGCTGTTTTTT. Protein sequence: CASARAGAGTGELFF.

The J gene is TRBJ1-5, the V gene TRBV28; a weak D match, TRBD1 (5 bases). The V gene's germline CDR1 is MDHEN and CDR2 SYDVKM. V was clipped by 3 bases and J by 4 bases, with 13 bases between them. CDR3 length equals 15 residues. The CDR3 DNA reads as TGTGCCAGCAGTTTGAAGCCTTGGGGGAATCAGCCCCAGCATTTT. Its protein is CASSLKPWGNQPQHF.

The chain couples TRBV7-2 to TRBJ2-1; D ambiguous. The V end lost 5 bases, the J end lost 10 bases, and 18 bases lay between the germline ends. Per germline, CDR1 SGHTA and CDR2 FQGNSA. There are 14 residues in the CDR3. As DNA, the CDR3 is TGTGCCAGCAGCGCCTTCATGACCCAACGCGAGCAGTTCTTC. Protein sequence: CASSAFMTQREQFF.